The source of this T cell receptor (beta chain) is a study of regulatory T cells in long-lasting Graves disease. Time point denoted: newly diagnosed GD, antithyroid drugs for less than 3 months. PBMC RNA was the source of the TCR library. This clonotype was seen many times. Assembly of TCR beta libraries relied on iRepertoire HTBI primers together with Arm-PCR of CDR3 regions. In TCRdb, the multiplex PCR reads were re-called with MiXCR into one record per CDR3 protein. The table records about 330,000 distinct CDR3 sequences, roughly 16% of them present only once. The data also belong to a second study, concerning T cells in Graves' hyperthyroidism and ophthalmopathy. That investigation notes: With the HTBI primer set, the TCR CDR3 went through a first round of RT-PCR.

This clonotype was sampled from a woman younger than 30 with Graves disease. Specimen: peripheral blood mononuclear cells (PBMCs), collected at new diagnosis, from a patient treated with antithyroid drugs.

The CDR3 reads CAIRGAGKSTGELFF. The CDR3 DNA reads TGTGCCATCCGTGGGGCGGGGAAATCCACCGGGGAGCTGTTTTTT. This sequence joins TRBV10-3 and TRBJ2-2; TRBD2 might be the D (6 bases). This CDR3 has 15 amino acids. In germline, CDR1 is ENHRY, CDR2 SYGVKD. Trimming removed 8 bases at V and 4 bases at J, with 17 bases between.